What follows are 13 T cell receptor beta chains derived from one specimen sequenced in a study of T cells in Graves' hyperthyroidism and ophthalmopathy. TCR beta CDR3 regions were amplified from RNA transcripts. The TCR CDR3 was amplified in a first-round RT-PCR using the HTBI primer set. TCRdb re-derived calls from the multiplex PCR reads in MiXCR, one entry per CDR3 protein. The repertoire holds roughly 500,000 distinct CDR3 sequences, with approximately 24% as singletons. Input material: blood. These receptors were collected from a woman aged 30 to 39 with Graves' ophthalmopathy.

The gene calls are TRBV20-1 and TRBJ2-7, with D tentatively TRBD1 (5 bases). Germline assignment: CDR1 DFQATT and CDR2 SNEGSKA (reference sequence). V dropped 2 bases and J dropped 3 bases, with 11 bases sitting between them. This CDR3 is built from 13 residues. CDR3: CSARQGNFYEQYF. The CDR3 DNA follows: TGCAGTGCTAGACAGGGAAATTTCTACGAGCAGTACTTC.

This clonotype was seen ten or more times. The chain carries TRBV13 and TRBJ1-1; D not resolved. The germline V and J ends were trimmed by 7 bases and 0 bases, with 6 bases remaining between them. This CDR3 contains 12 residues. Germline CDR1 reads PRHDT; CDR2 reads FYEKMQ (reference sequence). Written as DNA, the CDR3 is TGTGCCAGCACCGATCTGAACACTGAAGCTTTCTTT. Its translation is CASTDLNTEAFF. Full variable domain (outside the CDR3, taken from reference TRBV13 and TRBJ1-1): AAGVIQSPRHLIKEKRETATLKCYPIPRHDTVYWYQQGPGQDPQFLISFYEKMQSDKGSIPDRFSAQQFSDYHSELNMSSLELGDSALYFCASTDLNTEAFFGQGTRLTVV.

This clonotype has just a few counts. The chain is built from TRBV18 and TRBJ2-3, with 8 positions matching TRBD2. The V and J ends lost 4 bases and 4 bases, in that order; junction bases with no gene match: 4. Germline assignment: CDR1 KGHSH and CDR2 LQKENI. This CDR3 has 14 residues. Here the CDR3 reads CASSQPGGPDTQYF. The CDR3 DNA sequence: TGTGCCAGCTCACAACCGGGGGGGCCAGATACGCAGTATTTT.

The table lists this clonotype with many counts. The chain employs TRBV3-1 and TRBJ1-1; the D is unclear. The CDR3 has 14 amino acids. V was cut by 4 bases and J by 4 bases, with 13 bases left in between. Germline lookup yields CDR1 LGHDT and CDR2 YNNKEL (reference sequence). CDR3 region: CASSPLTEGTEAFF. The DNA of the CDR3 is TGTGCCAGCAGCCCCCTGACTGAGGGCACTGAAGCTTTCTTT.

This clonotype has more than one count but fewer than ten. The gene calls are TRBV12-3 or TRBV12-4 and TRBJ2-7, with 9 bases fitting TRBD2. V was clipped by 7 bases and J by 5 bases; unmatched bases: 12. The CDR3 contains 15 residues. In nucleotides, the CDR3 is TGTGCCAGCACCCCCGAGCGAGCGGGAGGCCACGAGCAGTACTTC. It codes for CASTPERAGGHEQYF.

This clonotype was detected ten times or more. The DNA of the CDR3 is TGCAGTGCTAGAGACTCGGGTGAATATGGCTACACCTTC. Amino acid sequence: CSARDSGEYGYTF. The rearrangement uses TRBV20-1 and TRBJ1-2; D ambiguous. Germline-derived CDR1 and CDR2 are DFQATT and SNEGSKA (reference sequence). The CDR3 loop spans 13 amino acids. V dropped 0 bases and J dropped 5 bases, with 10 bases sitting between them.

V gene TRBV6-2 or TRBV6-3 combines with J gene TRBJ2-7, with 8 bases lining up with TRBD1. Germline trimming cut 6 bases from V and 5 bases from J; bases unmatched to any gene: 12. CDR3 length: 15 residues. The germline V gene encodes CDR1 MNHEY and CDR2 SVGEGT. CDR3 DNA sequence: TGTGCCAGCAGACGCGGACAGGGTCTTTTCCACGAGCAGTACTTC. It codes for CASRRGQGLFHEQYF.

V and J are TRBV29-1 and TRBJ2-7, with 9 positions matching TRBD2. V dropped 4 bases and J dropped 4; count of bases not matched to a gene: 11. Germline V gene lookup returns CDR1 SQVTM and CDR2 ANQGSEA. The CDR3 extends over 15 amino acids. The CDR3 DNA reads TGCAGCGTTGCGCCACGACTAGCGGAAACGTACGAGCAGTACTTC. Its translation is CSVAPRLAETYEQYF.

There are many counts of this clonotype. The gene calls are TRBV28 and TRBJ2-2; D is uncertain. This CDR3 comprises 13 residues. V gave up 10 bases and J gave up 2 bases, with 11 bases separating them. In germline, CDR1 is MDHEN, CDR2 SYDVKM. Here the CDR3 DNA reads TGTGCCACTCTCGGCAGAAACACCGGGGAGCTGTTTTTT. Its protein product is CATLGRNTGELFF.

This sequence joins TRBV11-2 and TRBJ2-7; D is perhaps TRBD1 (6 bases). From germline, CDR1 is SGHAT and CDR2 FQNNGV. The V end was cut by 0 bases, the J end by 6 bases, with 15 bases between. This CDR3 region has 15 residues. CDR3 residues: CASSLDLTGIGEQYF. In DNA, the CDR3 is TGTGCCAGCAGCTTAGATCTTACAGGGATCGGCGAGCAGTACTTC.

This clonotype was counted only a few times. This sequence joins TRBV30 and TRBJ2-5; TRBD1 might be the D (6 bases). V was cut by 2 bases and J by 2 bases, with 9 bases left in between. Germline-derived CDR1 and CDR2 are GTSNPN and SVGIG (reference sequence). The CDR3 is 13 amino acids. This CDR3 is CAWSTDRQETQYF. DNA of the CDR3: TGTGCCTGGAGTACCGACAGGCAAGAGACCCAGTACTTC.

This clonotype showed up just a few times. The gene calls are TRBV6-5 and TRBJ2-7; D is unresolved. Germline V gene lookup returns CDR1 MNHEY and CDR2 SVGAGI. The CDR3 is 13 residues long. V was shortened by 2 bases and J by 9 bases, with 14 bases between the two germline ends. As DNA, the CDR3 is TGTGCCAGCAGTTACCCCGAGCCCGTCTCGCAGTACTTC. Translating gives CASSYPEPVSQYF.

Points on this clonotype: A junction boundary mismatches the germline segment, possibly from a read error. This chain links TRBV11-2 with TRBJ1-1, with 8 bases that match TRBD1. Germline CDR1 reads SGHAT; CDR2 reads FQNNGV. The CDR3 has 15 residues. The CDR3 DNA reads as TGTGCCAGCAGCTCCTGGACAGGGAGTGGGACTGAAGTTTTCTTT. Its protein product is CASSSWTGSGTEVFF.